Listed here are 27 T cell receptor beta chains from one sample, sequenced in a study of CD8 T cells in Susac syndrome. RNA, at roughly 0.5 to 1 ug, was reverse transcribed with random hexamers. One entry per CDR3 protein results from TCRdb running MiXCR on the immunoSEQ multiplex PCR reads. The sample has roughly 100,000 distinct CDR3 sequences, over 90% seen once. Sequenced material: CD4+ T cells from PBMCs. These receptors originate from a human donor with Susac syndrome.

This clonotype was observed a single time. The J gene is TRBJ2-5, the V gene TRBV7-2, with TRBD1 matching over 7 bases. V lost 4 bases, J lost 5 bases, and 7 bases stayed unmatched. This CDR3 comprises 14 residues. Germline V gene sequence: CDR1 SGHTA, CDR2 FQGNSA. CDR3: CASSSRQGWETQYF. The CDR3 DNA is TGTGCCAGCAGCTCTCGACAGGGATGGGAGACCCAGTACTTC.

This chain joins TRBV5-1 and TRBJ1-1; D remains unclear. Trimming removed 7 bases at V and 4 bases at J, with 17 bases between. CDR3 size: 14 residues. The germline V gene encodes CDR1 SGHRS and CDR2 YFSETQ. Written as DNA, the CDR3 is TGCGCCAGCCGTTTCCCAGGTGGGGTCACTGAAGCTTTCTTT. Translated: CASRFPGGVTEAFF.

The chain joins TRBV19 to TRBJ2-3; no definite D call. The germline CDR1 and CDR2 sequences are LNHDA and SQIVND (reference sequence). Trimming shortened V by 6 bases and J by 5 bases, and 12 bases separated the two germline ends. The CDR3 is 13 residues long. The CDR3 bases are TGTGCCAGTAGCGAGGAAGGGCGAGATACGCAGTATTTT. The encoded protein is CASSEEGRDTQYF.

The rearrangement joins TRBV29-1 to TRBJ2-3, with 7 bases fitting TRBD1. The CDR3 runs 12 residues. The trim removed 7 bases at V and 4 bases at J, leaving 5 bases unmatched. Germline CDR1 is SQVTM and CDR2 is ANQGSEA. For the CDR3, the DNA is TGCAGCGGGGGGCAGGGGGCAGATACGCAGTATTTT. It specifies CSGGQGADTQYF.

The chain employs TRBV15 and TRBJ2-3; perhaps TRBD1 as D (5 bases). V was clipped by 0 bases and J by 0 bases, with 7 bases between them. This CDR3 is built from 15 residues. Germline V gene data show CDR1 as LNHNV and CDR2 as YYDKDF (reference sequence). CDR3 in amino acids: CATSRDRASTDTQYF. Here the CDR3 DNA reads TGTGCCACCAGCAGAGACAGGGCCAGCACAGATACGCAGTATTTT.

The genes are TRBV6-4 and TRBJ2-2; unclear D gene. V lost 0 bases and J 7 bases, leaving 3 bases between the germline ends. The CDR3 is 12 amino acids. Germline V gene lookup returns CDR1 MRHNA and CDR2 SNTAGT. DNA for the CDR3: TGTGCCAGCAGTGACTCTCTCGGGGAGCTGTTTTTT. It is translated as CASSDSLGELFF.

The V call is TRBV29-1, the J call TRBJ1-5, with D maybe TRBD1 (6 bases). V gave up 4 bases and J gave up 7 bases, with 14 bases separating them. CDR1 is SQVTM and CDR2 is ANQGSEA in the germline V gene. The CDR3 runs 13 residues. Here the CDR3 reads CSVVLTQGQPQHF. The CDR3 nucleotides read TGCAGCGTTGTCCTAACGCAGGGGCAGCCCCAGCATTTT.

The chain joins TRBV19 to TRBJ1-2, with TRBD1 identical over 9 bases. CDR3 size: 11 residues. V lost 10 bases and J lost 8; bases outside the gene matches: 5. The germline CDR1 and CDR2 sequences are LNHDA and SQIVND (reference sequence). DNA for the CDR3: TGTGCCACCGGGACAGGGAGGGGCTACACCTTC. Its translation is CATGTGRGYTF.

This chain joins TRBV9 and TRBJ1-1; tentative D call: TRBD1 (6 bases). CDR1 is SGDLS and CDR2 is YYNGEE in the germline V gene. The CDR3 totals 16 residues. Trimming left V 5 bases short and J 6 bases short, with 23 bases between. DNA of the CDR3: TGTGCCAGCAGTCCCACGGCCGTGCTACAGGGTCCTGAAGCTTTCTTT. Translation gives CASSPTAVLQGPEAFF.

The chain recombines TRBV15 with TRBJ1-1, with no clear D. Trimming cost V 0 bases and J 4 bases, with 3 bases left between them. CDR1 and CDR2 from the germline V gene are LNHNV and YYDKDF (reference sequence). The CDR3 has 12 residues. In DNA, the CDR3 is TGTGCCACCAGCAGAGATCCCACTGAAGCTTTCTTT. Protein: CATSRDPTEAFF.

V usage is TRBV11-2 and J usage is TRBJ1-4, with unresolved D. The CDR3 length is 12 residues. Germline CDR1 and CDR2: SGHAT and FQNNGV. The V gene lost 6 bases and the J gene lost 8 bases, with 10 bases spanning the gap. The DNA of the CDR3 is TGTGCCAGCAGTCCAAATAGGGAAAAACTGTTTTTT. This encodes CASSPNREKLFF.

The V gene is TRBV11-2, the J gene TRBJ1-2; D is uncertain. CDR3 length: 12 residues. V was shortened by 6 bases and J by 8 bases, with 13 bases between the two germline ends. Germline V gives CDR1 SGHAT, CDR2 FQNNGV. For the CDR3, the DNA is TGTGCCAGCAGTCGGACCGAGCTAGGCTACACCTTC. Its translation is CASSRTELGYTF.

The J gene is TRBJ2-3, the V gene TRBV28; D unclear. Germline lookup yields CDR1 MDHEN and CDR2 SYDVKM. CDR3 length: 12 amino acids. The ends were cut back, 4 bases at V and 2 bases at J, with 4 bases in the middle. CDR3 amino acids: CASSSDTDTQYF. For the CDR3, the DNA is TGTGCCAGCAGTTCTGACACAGATACGCAGTATTTT.

The CDR3 nucleotides are TGCAGCGTTGTGTTCCAACTAGCGTCCGCCGAGCAGTACTTC. Protein: CSVVFQLASAEQYF. The gene calls are TRBV29-1 and TRBJ2-7; 7 bases fit TRBD2. The trim removed 4 bases at V and 6 bases at J, leaving 12 bases unmatched. Germline CDR1 and CDR2: SQVTM and ANQGSEA. This CDR3 contains 14 residues.

The chain uses TRBV14 and TRBJ1-2; 8 bases are shared with TRBD1. CDR3 length: 15 amino acids. Germline-derived CDR1 and CDR2 are SGHDN and FVKESK. V lost 3 bases, J lost 3 bases, and 6 bases stayed unmatched. The DNA of the CDR3 is TGTGCCAGCAGCCACTCGGACAGGGCCCACTATGGCTACACCTTC. Its protein is CASSHSDRAHYGYTF.

J is TRBJ2-7 and V is TRBV3-1, with 9 nucleotides matching TRBD2. The CDR3 covers 16 residues. V shed 5 bases, J shed 1 base, and the junction held 9 bases outside the gene matches. Germline V gives CDR1 LGHDT, CDR2 YNNKEL (reference sequence). The chain's CDR3 is CASSSRGRGVSYEQYF. CDR3 coding DNA: TGTGCCAGCAGCTCTCGCGGGAGGGGGGTGTCCTACGAGCAGTACTTC.

This clonotype was observed a single time. The V call is TRBV27, the J call TRBJ2-3; D call uncertain. With 8 bases removed from V and 2 bases from J, the gap between germline ends came to 11 bases. The germline V gene encodes CDR1 MNHEY and CDR2 SMNVEV (reference sequence). CDR3 length: 13 residues. CDR3 coding DNA: TGTGCCAGCTTGGACGGGTCCACAGATACGCAGTATTTT. This sequence encodes CASLDGSTDTQYF.

This rearrangement joins TRBV3-1 to TRBJ2-1, with 9 bases fitting TRBD1. Germline CDR1 reads LGHDT; CDR2 reads YNNKEL (reference sequence). This CDR3 is 14 amino acids long. Unmatched junction bases numbered 6, after V lost 4 bases and J lost 8 bases. CDR3 DNA: TGTGCCAGCAGCCGCCGGACAGGGGCGTATGAGCAGTTCTTC. This encodes CASSRRTGAYEQFF.

The count of this clonotype is one. V and J are TRBV5-1 and TRBJ2-3, with 7 positions matching TRBD2. This CDR3 spans 16 amino acids. Germline V gene sequence: CDR1 SGHRS, CDR2 YFSETQ. The trim removed 2 bases at V and 2 bases at J, leaving 8 bases unmatched. The CDR3 loop reads CASSFRPGGITDTQYF. The CDR3 DNA follows: TGCGCCAGCAGCTTTCGACCGGGGGGAATCACAGATACGCAGTATTTT.

V gene TRBV5-1 combines with J gene TRBJ2-2; perhaps TRBD1 as D (6 bases). V dropped 4 bases and J dropped 0 bases, with 13 bases sitting between them. Germline V gives CDR1 SGHRS, CDR2 YFSETQ. The CDR3 contains 16 residues. The DNA of the CDR3 is TGCGCCAGCAGCCCGGGGACATTCACGAACACCGGGGAGCTGTTTTTT. Its translation: CASSPGTFTNTGELFF.

The chain employs TRBV28 and TRBJ2-2; D unresolved. The V and J ends lost 5 bases and 5 bases respectively, with 3 bases between them. This CDR3 has 11 residues. The germline gives CDR1 MDHEN, CDR2 SYDVKM. CDR3 loop: CASSGTGELFF. In DNA form, the CDR3 reads TGTGCCAGCAGTGGGACCGGGGAGCTGTTTTTT.

The V and J genes are TRBV11-2 and TRBJ2-5; no firm D call. There are 14 residues in the CDR3. The germline V and J ends were trimmed by 6 bases and 3 bases, with 14 bases remaining between them. Germline values: CDR1 SGHAT, CDR2 FQNNGV. The chain's CDR3 is CASRPLGREETQYF. DNA of the CDR3: TGTGCCAGCAGGCCCCTGGGAAGGGAAGAGACCCAGTACTTC.

V is TRBV2 and J is TRBJ1-6; TRBD1 is a possible D gene (6 bases). The germline V and J ends were trimmed by 1 base and 5 bases, with 12 bases remaining between them. The germline CDR1 and CDR2 sequences are SNHLY and FYNNEI. The CDR3 loop spans 16 amino acids. CDR3 sequence reads: CASSEGRGEDNSPLHF. CDR3 in DNA: TGTGCCAGCAGTGAAGGCAGGGGAGAGGATAATTCACCCCTCCACTTT. Using reference TRBV2 and TRBJ1-6 for the parts outside the CDR3, the full variable domain is EPEVTQTPSHQVTQMGQEVILRCVPISNHLYFYWYRQILGQKVEFLVSFYNNEISEKSEIFDDQFSVERPDGSNFTLKIRSTKLEDSAMYFCASSEGRGEDNSPLHFGNGTRLTVT.

The DNA for the CDR3 is TGTGCCAGCAGCCAACAGGGGGCCACAGATACGCAGTATTTT. Encoded protein: CASSQQGATDTQYF. The chain combines TRBV7-2 with TRBJ2-3; 9 bases match TRBD1. V gave up 5 bases and J gave up 2 bases; unmatched junction bases: 2. The CDR3 loop spans 14 amino acids. Germline values: CDR1 SGHTA, CDR2 FQGNSA.

The chain couples TRBV29-1 to TRBJ1-2, with D maybe TRBD1 (6 bases). Trimming took off 7 bases at V and 3 bases at J, with 15 bases between the two ends. This CDR3 has 13 amino acids. Germline V gene sequence: CDR1 SQVTM, CDR2 ANQGSEA. The CDR3 sequence is CSANGQSDYGYTF. The CDR3 region has the DNA TGCAGCGCCAACGGACAGTCCGACTATGGCTACACCTTC.

J is TRBJ2-7 and V is TRBV28; the D call may be TRBD1 or TRBD2 (5 bases each). Germline V CDR1 and CDR2: MDHEN, SYDVKM. V was shortened by 2 bases and J by 5 bases, with 13 bases between the two germline ends. CDR3 length equals 14 residues. The CDR3 sequence: CASSLGGPNDEQYF. The CDR3 bases are TGTGCCAGCAGTTTAGGGGGACCTAACGACGAGCAGTACTTC.

The V and J genes are TRBV7-2 and TRBJ1-5, with a weak D call TRBD1 (6 bases). V lost 3 bases, J lost 7 bases, and 16 bases lay in between. CDR1 is SGHTA, CDR2 FQGNSA, per germline. This CDR3 is built from 15 residues. The CDR3 sequence: CASSLAGGAGQPQHF. The CDR3 DNA is TGTGCCAGCAGCTTGGCGGGGGGCGCGGGGCAGCCCCAGCATTTT.